These 9 T cell receptor beta chains were sequenced from one sample in a study of blood T cell repertoires in COVID-19. Repertoires were generated with immunoSEQ multiplex PCR, while TCRdb's copy carries only in-frame clones and drops some. The table records over 250,000 clones, 87% of them present only once. The source material was peripheral blood. These receptors were collected from a woman in her forties who had recovered from COVID-19.

V and J are TRBV7-8 and TRBJ2-1; D not certain. The CDR3 sequence is 13 residues long. Germline loops: CDR1 SGHVS, CDR2 FQNEAQ. With 0 bases removed from V and 6 bases from J, the gap between germline ends came to 6 bases. The CDR3 DNA is TGTGCCAGCAGCTTAGCGGTGAGCAATGAGCAGTTCTTC. Amino acid sequence: CASSLAVSNEQFF.

The chain recombines TRBV6-5 with TRBJ1-1, with D possibly TRBD1 on 6 matching bases. The CDR3 is made up of 15 amino acids. CDR1 is MNHEY and CDR2 is SVGAGI in the germline V gene. The germline V and J ends were trimmed by 5 bases and 1 base, with 14 bases remaining between them. The DNA of the CDR3 is TGTGCCAGCAGTCGACAGGACGCGACGAACACTGAAGCTTTCTTT. Its protein is CASSRQDATNTEAFF.

The V call is TRBV5-8, the J call TRBJ1-3, with 12 bases identical to TRBD1. V dropped 5 bases and J dropped 4; count of bases not matched to a gene: 4. CDR1 and CDR2 from the germline V gene are SGHTS and YDEGEE. The CDR3 contains 15 residues. In DNA form, the CDR3 reads TGTGCCAGCAGACGGGACAGGGGGCCCGGAAACACCATATATTTT. Residues: CASRRDRGPGNTIYF.

J is TRBJ2-5 and V is TRBV7-2; 13 bases fit TRBD2. V lost 4 bases to trimming and J lost 9 bases; unmatched junction nucleotides: 11. This CDR3 is built from 16 residues. Germline V gene data show CDR1 as SGHTA and CDR2 as FQGNSA. DNA for the CDR3: TGTGCCAGCAGCTCTCCGACTAGCGGGGGGACAAGGGCCCAGTACTTC. Protein: CASSSPTSGGTRAQYF.

The rearrangement uses TRBV30 and TRBJ1-1; weak D call: TRBD1 (5 bases). The CDR3 is made up of 13 amino acids. The V end was cut by 4 bases, the J end by 6 bases, with 15 bases between. Germline values: CDR1 GTSNPN, CDR2 SVGIG (reference sequence). The CDR3 region is CAWTGGGFPEAFF. The CDR3 region has the DNA TGTGCCTGGACGGGGGGGGGATTCCCTGAAGCTTTCTTT. The variable domain in full, completed from reference TRBV30 and TRBJ1-1, reads SQTIHQWPATLVQPVGSPLSLECTVEGTSNPNLYWYRQAAGRGLQLLFYSVGIGQISSEVPQNLSASRPQDRQFILSSKKLLLSDSGFYLCAWTGGGFPEAFFGQGTRLTVV.

The CDR3 bases are TGTGCCAGCTTTAAACAGGGCCGGGACACTGAAGCTTTCTTT. It specifies CASFKQGRDTEAFF. The chain is built from TRBV6-5 and TRBJ1-1, with a possible D match to TRBD1 (6 bases). Germline CDR1 is MNHEY and CDR2 is SVGAGI. This CDR3 comprises 14 residues. Trimming stripped 8 bases from V and 3 bases from J, with 16 bases between.

The chain joins TRBV5-1 to TRBJ1-3; D not certain. Trimming took off 4 bases at V and 0 bases at J, with 8 bases between the two ends. Looked up from germline, CDR1 is SGHRS and CDR2 is YFSETQ. The CDR3 is 14 amino acids. The CDR3 reads CASSPVSSGNTIYF. CDR3 in DNA: TGCGCCAGCAGCCCCGTGAGCTCTGGAAACACCATATATTTT.

This sequence joins TRBV11-2 and TRBJ1-1; weak D call: TRBD1 (6 bases). Germline-derived CDR1 and CDR2 are SGHAT and FQNNGV. The V end was cut by 5 bases, the J end by 2 bases, with 12 bases between. The CDR3 is 14 residues long. CDR3 DNA sequence: TGTGCCAGCAGCCCTCGGACAGCTAACACTGAAGCTTTCTTT. Translation gives CASSPRTANTEAFF.

This chain uses TRBV10-2 with TRBJ1-1; D is possibly TRBD1 (5 bases). Trimming left V 6 bases short and J 0 bases short, with 14 bases between. This CDR3 comprises 15 residues. Per the germline V gene, CDR1 is WSHSY and CDR2 is SAAADI. The CDR3 DNA sequence: TGCGCCAGCAGCCCCCTTTTGACAGTGAACACTGAAGCTTTCTTT. Translated: CASSPLLTVNTEAFF.